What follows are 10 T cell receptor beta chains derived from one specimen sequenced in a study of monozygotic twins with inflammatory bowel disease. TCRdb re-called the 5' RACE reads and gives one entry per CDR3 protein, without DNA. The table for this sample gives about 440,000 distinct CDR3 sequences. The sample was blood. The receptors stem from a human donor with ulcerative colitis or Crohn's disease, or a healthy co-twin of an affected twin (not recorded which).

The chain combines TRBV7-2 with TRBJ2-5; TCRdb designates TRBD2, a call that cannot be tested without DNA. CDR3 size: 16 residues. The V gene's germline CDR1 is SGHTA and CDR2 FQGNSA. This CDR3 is CASSPAGTSGKETQYF.

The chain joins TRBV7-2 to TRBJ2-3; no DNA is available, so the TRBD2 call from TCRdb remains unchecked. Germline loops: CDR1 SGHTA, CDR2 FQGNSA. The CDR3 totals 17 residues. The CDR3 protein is CASSSASGGFSTDTQYF.

This CDR3 reads CASSPRGVSYEQYF. This chain links TRBV6-2 or TRBV6-3 with TRBJ2-7; with no DNA, the TCRdb D assignment of TRBD1 cannot be verified. The CDR3 totals 14 residues. Germline V gene sequence: CDR1 MNHEY, CDR2 SVGEGT.

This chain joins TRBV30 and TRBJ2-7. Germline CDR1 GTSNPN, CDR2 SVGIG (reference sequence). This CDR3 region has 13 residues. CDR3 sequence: CAWSPPNLYEQYF. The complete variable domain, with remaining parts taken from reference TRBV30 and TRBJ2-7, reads SQTIHQWPATLVQPVGSPLSLECTVEGTSNPNLYWYRQAAGRGLQLLFYSVGIGQISSEVPQNLSASRPQDRQFILSSKKLLLSDSGFYLCAWSPPNLYEQYFGPGTRLTVT.

The CDR3 sequence: CAISGPGSGGGTDTQYF. The chain combines TRBV10-3 with TRBJ2-3; the TCRdb call, TRBD2, lacks DNA for checking. CDR3 length: 17 residues. The germline V gene encodes CDR1 ENHRY and CDR2 SYGVKD.

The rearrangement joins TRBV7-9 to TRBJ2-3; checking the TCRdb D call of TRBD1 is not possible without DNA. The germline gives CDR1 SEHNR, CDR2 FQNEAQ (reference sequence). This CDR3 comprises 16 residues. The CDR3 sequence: CASSFGQGTSTDTQYF.

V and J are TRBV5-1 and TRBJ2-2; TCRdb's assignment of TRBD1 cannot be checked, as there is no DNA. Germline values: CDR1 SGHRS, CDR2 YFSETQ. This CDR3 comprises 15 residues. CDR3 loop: CASTRQGPNTGELFF.

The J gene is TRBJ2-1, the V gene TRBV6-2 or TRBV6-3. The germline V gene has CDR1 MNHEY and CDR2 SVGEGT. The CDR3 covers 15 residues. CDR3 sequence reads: CASSYDFPRYNEQFF.

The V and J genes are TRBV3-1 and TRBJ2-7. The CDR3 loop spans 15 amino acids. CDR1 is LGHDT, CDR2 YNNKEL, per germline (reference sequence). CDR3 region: CASSQDLATLYEQYF.

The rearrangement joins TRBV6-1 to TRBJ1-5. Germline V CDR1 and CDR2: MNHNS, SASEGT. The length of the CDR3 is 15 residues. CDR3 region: CASSAAPYSNQPQHF.